This T cell receptor beta chain was captured by sequencing in a study of Graves' ophthalmopathy and Graves' hyperthyroidism. J was trimmed by 6 bases and V by 0 bases; bases with no gene match: 3. The germline V gene encodes CDR1 SGDLS and CDR2 YYNGEE. The CDR3 has 14 residues. Amplifying from RNA transcripts, the study obtained TCR beta CDR3 regions. In the first round, RT-PCR was carried out with HTBI primers, and a multiplex PCR formed the second round. TCRdb used MiXCR to reprocess the multiplex PCR reads, holding one entry per CDR3 protein. The sample yields some 240,000 distinct CDR3 sequences, around 50% seen once.

Specimen: peripheral blood. This chain uses TRBV9 with TRBJ1-5, with 7 nucleotides matching TRBD1. This TCR derives from an adult man with Graves' ophthalmopathy. The CDR3 region is CASSVGGGGQPQHF. In DNA form, the CDR3 reads TGTGCCAGCAGCGTAGGAGGGGGCGGTCAGCCCCAGCATTTT.